Each of the 25 T cell receptor beta chains below was sequenced from the same sample in a study of blood T cell repertoires in COVID-19. TCRdb's copy holds only in-frame clones and misses some; the assay was immunoSEQ multiplex PCR. The sample yields roughly 140,000 clones, 80% seen once. The sequenced sample consisted of peripheral blood. The receptor source for this set is a man in his fifties or sixties with acute or convalescent COVID-19.

The CDR3 DNA is TGTGCCAGCTCACCTGTGACTAGCGGCGGGGAGCTGTTTTTT. The encoded protein is CASSPVTSGGELFF. This chain uses TRBV18 with TRBJ2-2, with 9 bases matching TRBD2. The CDR3 is made up of 14 amino acids. V trimming: 3 bases; J trimming: 7 bases; junction bases outside the gene matches: 3. Germline assignment: CDR1 KGHSH and CDR2 LQKENI. The whole variable domain, remainder taken from reference TRBV18 and TRBJ2-2, is NAGVMQNPRHLVRRRGQEARLRCSPMKGHSHVYWYRQLPEEGLKFMVYLQKENIIDESGMPKERFSAEFPKEGPSILRIQQVVRGDSAAYFCASSPVTSGGELFFGEGSRLTVL.

V is TRBV5-5 and J is TRBJ2-7; TRBD1 matches 7 bases. Losses at the gene ends were 4 bases for V and 3 bases for J; bases not matched to a gene: 7. CDR1 is SGHKS and CDR2 is YYEKEE in the germline V gene (reference sequence). This CDR3 is built from 14 residues. The CDR3 sequence is CASSATGQNYEQYF. The CDR3 nucleotides read TGTGCCAGCAGCGCGACAGGGCAAAACTACGAGCAGTACTTC.

The chain employs TRBV4-1 and TRBJ2-1; possible D gene TRBD2, 7 bases. V lost 0 bases, J lost 2 bases, and 14 bases lay in between. This CDR3 is 17 amino acids long. CDR1 is MGHRA, CDR2 YSYEKL, per germline. This CDR3 is CASSQDGGGLAYNEQFF. The CDR3 DNA is TGCGCCAGCAGCCAAGATGGGGGGGGGCTAGCCTACAATGAGCAGTTCTTC.

This rearrangement joins TRBV11-2 to TRBJ2-7, with 9 nucleotides matching TRBD2. The CDR3 spans 17 residues. CDR1 is SGHAT, CDR2 FQNNGV, per germline. Germline trimming cut 5 bases from V and 7 bases from J; bases unmatched to any gene: 18. The CDR3 bases are TGTGCCAGCAGCCCCAACCGACTAGCGGTCTTTAGTTCGGAGCAGTACTTC. This translates into CASSPNRLAVFSSEQYF.

This clone was observed a single time. CDR3 DNA: TGTGCCAGCAGCGCCCCAGGGGGAGACAATGAGCAGTTCTTC. Translation gives CASSAPGGDNEQFF. V gene TRBV9 combines with J gene TRBJ2-1; TRBD1 aligns across 7 bases. The germline CDR1 and CDR2 sequences are SGDLS and YYNGEE. The CDR3 is made up of 14 amino acids. The V and J ends lost 3 bases and 5 bases, in that order; junction bases with no gene match: 5.

The rearrangement uses TRBV5-1 and TRBJ1-6; 9 bases are a match to TRBD1. Trimming removed 3 bases from V and 7 bases from J; junction bases left unmatched: 5. This CDR3 comprises 15 residues. CDR1 is SGHRS and CDR2 is YFSETQ in the germline V gene. CDR3 in DNA: TGCGCCAGCAGCTCCCGGGACAGGGAAAATTCACCCCTCCACTTT. Protein sequence: CASSSRDRENSPLHF.

The sample holds one count of this clone. V gene TRBV21-1 combines with J gene TRBJ2-7; the table's TRBD2 call for D was not verified on the DNA. TRBV21-1 is an annotated pseudogene. This CDR3 is built from 17 residues. CDR3 in amino acids: CASSKNGSREGDYEQYF. The CDR3 nucleotides read TGTGCCAGCAGCAAAAACGGGAGCAGGGAAGGGGACTACGAGCAGTACTTC.

This clone is a singleton in its sample. The chain combines TRBV7-2 with TRBJ2-3; D is possibly TRBD2 (5 bases). V dropped 4 bases and J dropped 4 bases, with 9 bases sitting between them. Germline loops: CDR1 SGHTA, CDR2 FQGNSA. This CDR3 has 13 residues. In nucleotides, the CDR3 is TGTGCCAGCAGCTCCGTGAGGGCAGATACGCAGTATTTT. This codes for CASSSVRADTQYF.

This sequence joins TRBV29-1 and TRBJ1-1; tentatively, D is TRBD1 (5 bases). The V end lost 8 bases, the J end lost 2 bases, and 15 bases lay between the germline ends. CDR3 length: 13 amino acids. Germline CDR1 SQVTM, CDR2 ANQGSEA. The CDR3 loop reads CSSSGHLNTEAFF. The DNA for the CDR3 is TGCAGCTCCTCAGGACACCTTAACACTGAAGCTTTCTTT.

The chain joins TRBV6-5 to TRBJ1-2; TRBD1 might be the D (6 bases). Germline V gene data show CDR1 as MNHEY and CDR2 as SVGAGI. The CDR3 consists of 16 residues. V was trimmed by 4 bases and J by 0 bases, leaving 15 bases between them. In DNA form, the CDR3 reads TGTGCCAGCAGTTTCCTACAGGGTCTATCTAACTATGGCTACACCTTC. The encoded protein is CASSFLQGLSNYGYTF.

The V call is TRBV7-4, the J call TRBJ2-4; possible D gene TRBD1, 6 bases. V gave up 1 base and J gave up 0 bases, with 25 bases separating them. The CDR3 has 21 amino acids. Germline-derived CDR1 and CDR2 are SGHVT and SQSDAQ. The CDR3 sequence is CASSLGGLPQGRDLAKNIQYF. The CDR3 DNA is TGTGCCAGCAGCTTAGGGGGTTTGCCACAGGGACGGGATCTAGCCAAAAACATTCAGTACTTC.

This chain uses TRBV24-1 with TRBJ1-4; a possible D gene is TRBD1 (5 bases). The V gene lost 2 bases and the J gene lost 0 bases, with 9 bases spanning the gap. CDR3 length: 16 amino acids. Germline V gene sequence: CDR1 KGHDR, CDR2 SFDVKD. CDR3 in DNA: TGTGCCACCAGTGATTCTGTAGGGGCAACTAATGAAAAACTGTTTTTT. This codes for CATSDSVGATNEKLFF.

This clone showed up just once. This chain connects TRBV7-9 to TRBJ2-3; TRBD2 matches 10 bases. Trimming at V came to 1 base and at J to 4 bases, leaving 8 bases not matched to a gene. CDR1 and CDR2 from the germline V gene are SEHNR and FQNEAQ (reference sequence). The CDR3 runs 17 residues. The CDR3 DNA is TGTGCCAGCAGCTTAGTATCCCTAGCGGGGGTCGCAGATACGCAGTATTTT. It encodes CASSLVSLAGVADTQYF.

This clone appeared a few times. The chain joins TRBV6-6 to TRBJ2-5, with D possibly matching TRBD1 (6 bases). Trimming removed 5 bases from V and 1 base from J, with 14 bases in between. Germline CDR1 MNHNY, CDR2 SVGAGI (reference sequence). This CDR3 region has 15 residues. The CDR3 reads CASSPWPRGQETQYF. The CDR3 bases are TGTGCCAGCAGTCCCTGGCCCAGGGGCCAAGAGACCCAGTACTTC.

The chain is built from TRBV23-1 and TRBJ1-6, with D perhaps TRBD1 (6 bases). TRBV23-1 is sorted into the ORF group, with uncertain function. This CDR3 comprises 15 residues. V shed 5 bases and J shed 8 bases, with 16 bases lying between them. CDR3 bases: TGCGCCAGCAGTTGCCCCAGGGACAACGATTCACCCCTCCACTTT. It yields the protein CASSCPRDNDSPLHF.

The genes are TRBV7-9 and TRBJ2-7; 9 bases line up with TRBD2. Germline CDR1 is SEHNR and CDR2 is FQNEAQ (reference sequence). V trimming: 1 base; J trimming: 6 bases; junction bases outside the gene matches: 7. CDR3 length: 15 amino acids. Here the CDR3 reads CASSLEGGRASEQYF. DNA for the CDR3: TGTGCCAGCAGCTTAGAGGGCGGGAGGGCGTCCGAGCAGTACTTC.

The rearrangement links TRBV7-7 to TRBJ2-1, with 7 bases aligning to TRBD1. V trimming: 5 bases; J trimming: 2 bases; junction bases outside the gene matches: 6. From germline, CDR1 is SSHAT and CDR2 FNYEAQ (reference sequence). This CDR3 contains 15 residues. CDR3 amino acids: CASSQNRGPYNEQFF. The CDR3 DNA follows: TGTGCCAGCAGCCAAAACAGGGGCCCCTACAATGAGCAGTTCTTC.

The rearrangement joins TRBV7-2 to TRBJ2-2, with D unresolved. Germline CDR1 reads SGHTA; CDR2 reads FQGNSA. CDR3 size: 14 residues. V lost 5 bases, J lost 4 bases, and 11 bases lay in between. The DNA for the CDR3 is TGTGCCAGCAGCCCTACGGTAATCACCGGGGAGCTGTTTTTT. The encoded protein is CASSPTVITGELFF.

This sequence joins TRBV6-6 and TRBJ1-2; D gene unclear. There are 14 residues in the CDR3. Trimming took 7 bases from V and 4 from J, leaving 16 bases between them. Germline V lookup: CDR1 MNHNY, CDR2 SVGAGI (reference sequence). The CDR3, as DNA: TGTGCCAGCACCCCCGAGGAAGCCAGCTATGGCTACACCTTC. Its translation: CASTPEEASYGYTF.

V usage is TRBV12-3 or TRBV12-4 and J usage is TRBJ1-2; possible D gene TRBD1, 5 bases. V lost 6 bases and J lost 4, with 12 bases in between. This CDR3 has 13 residues. The CDR3: CASSLGRIYGYTF. DNA for the CDR3: TGTGCCAGCAGCTTGGGGCGGATCTATGGCTACACCTTC.

The CDR3 spells CASTWDYQETQYF. In DNA form, the CDR3 reads TGTGCCAGCACTTGGGACTATCAAGAGACCCAGTACTTC. The V gene is TRBV12-3 or TRBV12-4, the J gene TRBJ2-5, with 7 positions matching TRBD2. Germline trimming cut 7 bases from V and 2 bases from J; bases unmatched to any gene: 4. The CDR3 is made up of 13 amino acids.

The genes are TRBV3-1 (or the pseudogene TRBV3-2) and TRBJ2-7; 10 nucleotides agree with TRBD1. The germline V gene has CDR1 LGHDT and CDR2 YNNKEL (reference sequence). This CDR3 has 16 residues. J was trimmed by 5 bases and V by 4 bases; bases with no gene match: 11. In DNA, the CDR3 is TGTGCCAGCAGCCGTTTGAGGACAGGGGGTTTCAACGAGCAGTACTTC. Amino acid sequence: CASSRLRTGGFNEQYF.

The chain is built from TRBV7-9 and TRBJ2-1, with 10 bases fitting TRBD2. Germline CDR1 is SEHNR and CDR2 is FQNEAQ (reference sequence). Unmatched junction bases numbered 9, after V lost 8 bases and J lost 5 bases. The CDR3 has 15 amino acids. The CDR3 DNA reads TGTGCCAGCGACGACCTAGCGGGGGATAACAATGAGCAGTTCTTC. Protein product: CASDDLAGDNNEQFF.

J is TRBJ2-7 and V is TRBV2; the D is unclear. Germline CDR1 is SNHLY and CDR2 is FYNNEI. This CDR3 spans 12 amino acids. V lost 4 bases, J lost 3 bases, and 7 bases lay in between. Written as DNA, the CDR3 is TGTGCCAGCAGTGGTACGGTCTACGAGCAGTACTTC. This translates into CASSGTVYEQYF.

The chain carries TRBV30 and TRBJ2-1, with D perhaps matching TRBD2 (6 bases). Germline V CDR1 and CDR2: GTSNPN, SVGIG (reference sequence). The germline V and J ends were trimmed by 3 bases and 2 bases, with 14 bases remaining between them. The CDR3 length is 15 residues. CDR3 residues: CAWRADSGTYNEQFF. DNA of the CDR3: TGTGCCTGGAGGGCGGATAGCGGCACCTACAATGAGCAGTTCTTC.